Listed below are T cell receptor beta chains from one sample, sequenced in a study of blood T cells in healthy people across ages. One entry per CDR3 protein, called by TCRdb with MiXCR from the 5' RACE reads. The sample includes 800,000 or so distinct CDR3 sequences, 20% to 30% of them seen just once. The sample was also linked to a second study, of T cells of mothers and their children.

The sequenced sample was blood. These receptors all come from a boy between 10 and 17 years old in good health. The CDR3 runs from the conserved cysteine through the conserved F or W. The D gene is left open where the match is weak. Some rows mark clone size as missing; the rest say once, few, many or name a class of expanded clone.

J gene,clone size,D gene,V gene,CDR3 length,CDR3 protein,CDR3 DNA
TRBJ1-4,.,.,TRBV20-1,14,CSARDLGRLEKLFF,TGCAGTGCTAGAGATCTGGGGAGGCTCGAAAAACTGTTTTTT
TRBJ2-7,.,.,TRBV7-9,13,CASSRPGPGEQYF,TGTGCCAGCAGCCGACCCGGCCCAGGGGAGCAGTACTTC
TRBJ1-2,.,.,TRBV29-1,10,CGVGDYGYTF,TGCGGAGTAGGTGACTATGGCTACACCTTC
TRBJ2-1,.,.,TRBV7-6,16,CASSDYVYREDNEQFF,TGTGCCAGCAGCGATTACGTATACAGGGAAGACAATGAGCAGTTCTTC
TRBJ2-7,.,TRBD1,TRBV6-5,14,CASRGQGSAYEQYF,TGTGCCAGCAGGGGACAGGGGAGCGCCTACGAGCAGTACTTC
TRBJ2-7,few,TRBD1,TRBV10-3,14,CAITDPTGTHEQYF,TGTGCCATCACCGACCCGACAGGGACCCACGAGCAGTACTTC
TRBJ2-1,.,.,TRBV25-1,15,CASSKVVAEDNEQFF,TGTGCCAGCAGTAAAGTAGTAGCGGAGGACAATGAGCAGTTCTTC
TRBJ2-4,.,.,TRBV10-3,14,CAITGGGPGDIQYF,TGTGCCATCACCGGGGGCGGCCCCGGTGACATTCAGTACTTC
TRBJ2-1,.,TRBD2,TRBV6-5,16,CASSLTSGSLYNEQFF,TGTGCCAGCAGTTTAACTAGCGGGAGTCTGTACAATGAGCAGTTCTTC
TRBJ2-3,few,TRBD2,TRBV6-4,15,CASSLLAGGADTQYF,TGTGCCAGCAGTCTCCTAGCGGGAGGTGCAGATACGCAGTATTTT
TRBJ2-7,few,TRBD2,TRBV14,15,CASSQDSGRYYEQYF,TGTGCCAGCAGCCAAGATAGCGGGAGGTATTACGAGCAGTACTTC
TRBJ1-6,.,.,TRBV30,18,CGVLTAQGGETENSPLHF,TGTGGGGTTCTGACAGCCCAGGGAGGGGAAACAGAAAATTCGCCCCTCCACTTT
TRBJ2-1,few,.,TRBV5-4,15,CASSPGSPSYNEQFF,TGTGCCAGCAGCCCCGGGAGTCCCTCCTACAATGAGCAGTTCTTC
TRBJ1-4,.,.,TRBV28,14,CASSNWGSNEKLFF,TGTGCCAGCAGTAATTGGGGGTCCAATGAAAAACTGTTTTTT
TRBJ1-1,.,TRBD1,TRBV5-1,15,CASSSIGAGGDEAFF,TGCGCCAGCAGCTCGATAGGGGCAGGGGGTGATGAAGCTTTCTTT
TRBJ2-5,few,TRBD2,TRBV2,18,CASSEGRGGFDVQETQYF,TGTGCCAGCAGTGAAGGGAGGGGAGGGTTCGACGTGCAAGAGACCCAGTACTTC
TRBJ2-7,few,TRBD2,TRBV29-1,13,CSARGGGTHEQYF,TGCAGCGCGAGGGGCGGGGGAACCCACGAGCAGTACTTC
TRBJ2-3,.,.,TRBV7-2,16,CASRPDLATSTDTQYF,TGTGCCAGCAGACCCGATCTAGCGACCAGCACAGATACGCAGTATTTT
TRBJ1-2,few,.,TRBV9,12,CASATQTYGYTF,TGTGCCAGCGCCACACAGACTTATGGCTACACCTTC
TRBJ1-4,.,.,TRBV27,12,CASSFYDGKLFF,TGTGCCAGCAGTTTCTATGATGGCAAACTGTTTTTT
TRBJ2-1,.,.,TRBV28,13,CASSLYLDNEQFF,TGTGCCAGCAGTTTATACCTGGACAATGAGCAGTTCTTC
TRBJ2-1,few,.,TRBV29-1,16,CSVEKGGKISYNEQFF,TGCAGCGTTGAAAAAGGTGGGAAGATCTCCTACAATGAGCAGTTCTTC
TRBJ1-2,.,TRBD1,TRBV7-2,14,CASSPQGSLYGYTF,TGTGCCAGCAGCCCACAGGGGTCGTTGTATGGCTACACCTTC
TRBJ2-7,few,TRBD1,TRBV7-6,13,CASSTGGGYEQYF,TGTGCCAGCAGCACAGGGGGAGGCTACGAGCAGTACTTC
TRBJ1-6,few,.,TRBV7-2,16,CASSLVPDGPNSPLHF,TGTGCCAGCAGCTTAGTCCCTGACGGACCTAATTCACCCCTCCACTTT
TRBJ2-5,few,TRBD1,TRBV19,14,CASTLRQGQETQYF,TGTGCCAGTACCCTCCGACAGGGCCAAGAGACCCAGTACTTC
TRBJ2-5,.,.,TRBV7-2,15,CASSPGSRAQETQYF,TGTGCCAGCAGCCCGGGGAGCAGGGCCCAAGAGACCCAGTACTTC
TRBJ2-1,.,TRBD1,TRBV6-1,13,CASRQTGTDEQFF,TGTGCCAGCAGGCAGACAGGGACGGATGAGCAGTTCTTC
TRBJ2-1,.,.,TRBV29-1,15,CSVEDLVRETDEQFF,TGCAGCGTTGAAGATTTGGTTAGGGAGACGGATGAGCAGTTCTTC
TRBJ2-7,.,.,TRBV20-1,13,CSATQPDGYEQYF,TGCAGTGCTACCCAACCGGACGGCTACGAGCAGTACTTC
TRBJ2-7,.,.,TRBV29-1,13,CSVHPADSYEQYF,TGCAGCGTTCATCCGGCAGACTCCTACGAGCAGTACTTC
TRBJ2-7,.,TRBD2,TRBV6-6,16,CASSYPNAPGGLEQYF,TGTGCCAGCAGTTACCCTAACGCCCCGGGAGGACTCGAGCAGTACTTC